The 29 T cell receptor beta chains reported below all come from one sample, sequenced in a study of cytomegalovirus exposure and HLA in healthy donors. Method: immunoSEQ multiplex PCR; TCRdb's copy keeps in-frame clones and lacks some. The sample carries approximately 120,000 clones, 80% to 90% recorded once. Sample: PBMCs. Receptor source: a woman between 18 and 29 years old in good health and CMV-seronegative.

The gene calls are TRBV9 and TRBJ2-5; the match to TRBD2 covers 7 bases. CDR1 SGDLS and CDR2 YYNGEE come from the germline V gene. V lost 0 bases, J lost 0 bases, and 2 bases stayed unmatched. CDR3 length equals 15 residues. The CDR3 bases are TGTGCCAGCAGCGTAGCTCTAGCGGACCAAGAGACCCAGTACTTC. Its protein is CASSVALADQETQYF.

V usage is TRBV5-6 and J usage is TRBJ2-1; 10 nucleotides agree with TRBD2. CDR1 and CDR2 (germline): SGHDT, YYEEEE. The V segment lost 4 bases and the J segment 8 bases; nucleotides outside the gene matches: 6. The CDR3 is 14 residues long. For the CDR3, the DNA is TGTGCCAGCAGCGCGGGACTAGCGATCGATGAGCAGTTCTTC. Encoded protein: CASSAGLAIDEQFF. The entire variable domain, with the rest obtained from reference TRBV5-6 and TRBJ2-1, is as follows: DAGVTQSPTHLIKTRGQQVTLRCSPKSGHDTVSWYQQALGQGPQFIFQYYEEEERQRGNFPDRFSGHQFPNYSSELNVNALLLGDSALYLCASSAGLAIDEQFFGPGTRLTVL.

The CDR3 DNA reads TGTGCCAGCAAAGAATCCAGCGGGAGTGCTCATGAGCAGTTCTTC. It encodes CASKESSGSAHEQFF. The V and J genes are TRBV2 and TRBJ2-1; 8 bases line up with TRBD2. Germline lookup yields CDR1 SNHLY and CDR2 FYNNEI. This CDR3 has 15 amino acids. The ends lost 7 bases at V and 8 bases at J; junction bases unmatched: 13.

The J gene is TRBJ2-7, the V gene TRBV6-6; 11 bases match TRBD2. The germline CDR1 and CDR2 sequences are MNHNY and SVGAGI (reference sequence). This CDR3 spans 15 amino acids. After removal of 6 bases from V and 2 bases from J, the junction contained 6 bases not matched to a gene. The CDR3: CASSRTSGYPYEQYF. The DNA for the CDR3 is TGTGCCAGCAGCCGGACTAGCGGGTACCCCTACGAGCAGTACTTC.

The CDR3 loop reads CASSPGPNGVYTF. As DNA, the CDR3 is TGTGCCAGCAGTCCTGGGCCTAACGGGGTCTACACCTTC. V gene TRBV2 combines with J gene TRBJ1-2; no clear D. The CDR3 runs 13 residues. Germline CDR1 SNHLY, CDR2 FYNNEI. The germline V and J ends were trimmed by 5 bases and 10 bases, with 17 bases remaining between them.

The chain combines TRBV27 with TRBJ1-1, with D possibly TRBD1 on 6 matching bases. V gave up 7 bases and J gave up 3 bases, with 21 bases separating them. Germline loops: CDR1 MNHEY, CDR2 SMNVEV (reference sequence). The CDR3 sequence is 16 residues long. CDR3 sequence (DNA): TGTGCCAGCAAACCTCGTGGCGGAAGGGGGTACACTGAAGCTTTCTTT. Translating gives CASKPRGGRGYTEAFF.

The chain recombines TRBV7-3 with TRBJ1-1, with a tentative D call TRBD1 (6 bases). Germline V gene lookup returns CDR1 SGHTA and CDR2 FQGTGA. This CDR3 comprises 17 residues. V gave up 1 base and J gave up 0 bases, with 15 bases separating them. The CDR3 DNA follows: TGTGCCAGCAGCTTAATGGACAGACGAACTATGAACACTGAAGCTTTCTTT. The encoded protein is CASSLMDRRTMNTEAFF.

The chain employs TRBV5-6 and TRBJ2-1; 10 positions match TRBD2. CDR3 length: 16 amino acids. Per germline, CDR1 SGHDT and CDR2 YYEEEE. With V trimmed by 1 base and J by 5 bases, 6 bases remained unmatched. For the CDR3, the DNA is TGTGCCAGCAGCTTGTTGTGGACTAGCGGAAACAATGAGCAGTTCTTC. This encodes CASSLLWTSGNNEQFF.

V gene TRBV30 combines with J gene TRBJ2-3; D is undetermined. Germline CDR1 and CDR2: GTSNPN and SVGIG (reference sequence). V lost 2 bases to trimming and J lost 0 bases, with 3 bases between them. The CDR3 has 12 residues. The CDR3 sequence: CAWSQSTDTQYF. CDR3 coding DNA: TGTGCCTGGAGTCAGAGCACAGATACGCAGTATTTT.

This clone came up a few times. The gene calls are TRBV4-1 and TRBJ2-5, with 9 positions matching TRBD1. CDR1 and CDR2 from the germline V gene are MGHRA and YSYEKL. The CDR3 contains 16 residues. V trimming: 4 bases; J trimming: 2 bases; junction bases outside the gene matches: 8. CDR3: CASSRNTGGEQETQYF. CDR3 DNA: TGCGCCAGCAGCCGAAACACAGGGGGCGAGCAAGAGACCCAGTACTTC.

Turning to this clone: A read error may account for a junction end that differs from germline. This chain joins TRBV7-7 and TRBJ2-5, with D maybe TRBD2 (5 bases). The CDR3 is made up of 14 amino acids. CDR1 and CDR2 from the germline V gene are SSHAT and FNYEAQ (reference sequence). CDR3 in DNA: TGTGCTAGCAGCCCGGGGAGCGCCCAAGAGACCCAGTACTTC. It yields the protein CASSPGSAQETQYF.

This rearrangement joins TRBV4-3 to TRBJ2-7, with 7 bases matching TRBD1. Germline CDR1 reads LGHNA; CDR2 reads YSLEER. The CDR3 runs to 14 residues. With 0 bases clipped from V and 2 bases from J, the junction kept 1 base outside the gene matches. As DNA, the CDR3 is TGCGCCAGCAGCCAAGAGAGGGGGCCCTACGAGCAGTACTTC. This translates into CASSQERGPYEQYF.

The genes are TRBV19 and TRBJ1-1, with 8 positions matching TRBD1. With 10 bases clipped from V and 7 bases from J, the junction kept 14 bases outside the gene matches. The CDR3 consists of 14 residues. Looked up from germline, CDR1 is LNHDA and CDR2 is SQIVND (reference sequence). The CDR3: CATSPGQAPIEAFF. DNA for the CDR3: TGTGCCACATCCCCGGGACAGGCGCCTATTGAAGCTTTCTTT.

The chain has TRBV5-1 and TRBJ2-1; 9 bases agree with TRBD2. The germline CDR1 and CDR2 sequences are SGHRS and YFSETQ. This CDR3 contains 17 residues. Trimming cost V 0 bases and J 7 bases; bases outside gene matches: 11. DNA for the CDR3: TGCGCCAGCAGCTTGGGTGGTAGCGGGAGAATCACGAATGAGCAGTTCTTC. This translates into CASSLGGSGRITNEQFF. The full variable domain, completed using reference TRBV5-1 and TRBJ2-1, is KAGVTQTPRYLIKTRGQQVTLSCSPISGHRSVSWYQQTPGQGLQFLFEYFSETQRNKGNFPGRFSGRQFSNSRSEMNVSTLELGDSALYLCASSLGGSGRITNEQFFGPGTRLTVL.

This clone has a single count. The chain has TRBV4-3 and TRBJ2-3, with 10 positions matching TRBD2. Trimming took 0 bases from V and 5 from J; bases not matched to a gene: 8. Germline V gene data show CDR1 as LGHNA and CDR2 as YSLEER. CDR3 length: 17 residues. CDR3 nucleotides: TGCGCCAGCAGCCAAGAAAGCGGGAGGGCCTGGGTAGATACGCAGTATTTT. This translates into CASSQESGRAWVDTQYF.

The chain joins TRBV30 to TRBJ2-7, with TRBD2 identical over 12 bases. This CDR3 is built from 15 residues. Germline assignment: CDR1 GTSNPN and CDR2 SVGIG (reference sequence). The V gene end was trimmed by 0 bases and the J gene end by 9 bases; junction bases not matched to a gene: 9. The CDR3 reads CAWSVSASGRAGQYF. The CDR3 DNA follows: TGTGCCTGGAGTGTTTCGGCTAGCGGGAGGGCCGGGCAGTACTTC.

The rearrangement links TRBV19 to TRBJ2-1, with 14 bases fitting TRBD2. CDR1 and CDR2 (germline): LNHDA, SQIVND (reference sequence). The length of the CDR3 is 16 residues. With V trimmed by 4 bases and J by 8 bases, 7 bases remained unmatched. This chain's CDR3 is CASSTLGTSGSDEQFF. In DNA, the CDR3 is TGTGCCAGTAGTACCCTTGGGACTAGCGGGAGCGATGAGCAGTTCTTC.

This chain's CDR3 is CAWRRSSPLHF. The CDR3 nucleotides read TGTGCCTGGAGGAGAAGTTCACCCCTCCACTTT. This rearrangement joins TRBV30 to TRBJ1-6, with D unclear. This CDR3 is built from 11 residues. CDR1 and CDR2 (germline): GTSNPN, SVGIG (reference sequence). V gave up 3 bases and J gave up 9 bases, with 6 bases separating them.

The chain combines TRBV11-2 with TRBJ1-2; 7 bases are a match to TRBD1. CDR3 length equals 18 residues. V was pared by 5 bases and J by 1 base, with 16 bases of the junction left unmatched. The germline CDR1 and CDR2 sequences are SGHAT and FQNNGV. The CDR3 is CASSRRSATGFLNYGYTF. CDR3 nucleotides: TGTGCCAGCAGCCGAAGATCCGCGACAGGGTTCCTTAACTATGGCTACACCTTC.

This chain links TRBV28 with TRBJ2-3; 8 nucleotides align to TRBD2. The CDR3 has 15 amino acids. V shed 5 bases and J 4 bases; nucleotides not matched to a gene: 8. The germline gives CDR1 MDHEN, CDR2 SYDVKM. The CDR3 region is CASSISGEGADTQYF. The CDR3 DNA reads as TGTGCCAGCAGTATTAGCGGGGAGGGGGCAGATACGCAGTATTTT. The full variable domain, with the rest looked up from reference TRBV28 and TRBJ2-3, is DVKVTQSSRYLVKRTGEKVFLECVQDMDHENMFWYRQDPGLGLRLIYFSYDVKMKEKGDIPEGYSVSREKKERFSLILESASTNQTSMYLCASSISGEGADTQYFGPGTRLTVL.

This clone came up a few times. The V gene is TRBV9, the J gene TRBJ2-7; 11 nucleotides align to TRBD2. CDR3 length: 15 amino acids. Germline lookup yields CDR1 SGDLS and CDR2 YYNGEE. Trimming at V came to 1 base and at J to 4 bases, leaving 4 bases not matched to a gene. The CDR3 spells CASSVTGTSGYEQYF. Written as DNA, the CDR3 is TGTGCCAGCAGCGTAACCGGGACTAGCGGATACGAGCAGTACTTC.

The genes are TRBV19 and TRBJ1-2, with D uncertain. From germline, CDR1 is LNHDA and CDR2 SQIVND (reference sequence). CDR3 length equals 13 residues. V was clipped by 3 bases and J by 8 bases, with 13 bases between them. CDR3: CASSIWQVTGYTF. CDR3 DNA: TGTGCCAGTAGTATTTGGCAGGTTACCGGCTACACCTTC. Filled out from reference TRBV19 and TRBJ1-2, the complete variable domain reads DGGITQSPKYLFRKEGQNVTLSCEQNLNHDAMYWYRQDPGQGLRLIYYSQIVNDFQKGDIAEGYSVSREKKESFPLTVTSAQKNPTAFYLCASSIWQVTGYTFGSGTRLTVV.

The chain uses TRBV7-9 and TRBJ1-2, with D uncertain. The germline gives CDR1 SEHNR, CDR2 FQNEAQ (reference sequence). CDR3 length equals 13 residues. The ends were cut back, 5 bases at V and 4 bases at J, with 11 bases in the middle. The CDR3 spells CASSVRQAYGYTF. In nucleotides, the CDR3 is TGTGCCAGCAGCGTAAGGCAGGCCTATGGCTACACCTTC.

This chain connects TRBV18 to TRBJ1-1; D unresolved. Trimming pared 2 bases from V and 10 bases from J, leaving 17 bases between. The CDR3 has 14 amino acids. Germline V gives CDR1 KGHSH, CDR2 LQKENI. CDR3 sequence (DNA): TGTGCCAGCTCACCAGGGCAGACTGGGAGTGGAGCTTTCTTT. Amino acid sequence: CASSPGQTGSGAFF.

V gene TRBV7-2 combines with J gene TRBJ1-5; 8 nucleotides align to TRBD1. Losses at the gene ends were 6 bases for V and 4 bases for J; bases not matched to a gene: 8. This CDR3 contains 15 residues. CDR1 and CDR2 from the germline V gene are SGHTA and FQGNSA. The CDR3 is CASRRPGTGNQPQHF. CDR3 in DNA: TGTGCCAGCAGAAGGCCCGGGACAGGTAATCAGCCCCAGCATTTT.

The chain uses TRBV14 and TRBJ2-5, with 10 bases identical to TRBD2. The CDR3 extends over 20 amino acids. The V gene end was trimmed by 2 bases and the J gene end by 4 bases; junction bases not matched to a gene: 19. Germline V gene sequence: CDR1 SGHDN, CDR2 FVKESK. CDR3 sequence reads: CASSQWNLAGVGGKRETQYF. The CDR3, as DNA: TGTGCCAGCAGCCAATGGAATCTAGCGGGAGTTGGTGGGAAGCGAGAGACCCAGTACTTC. Full variable domain (remainder filled in from reference TRBV14 and TRBJ2-5): EAGVTQFPSHSVIEKGQTVTLRCDPISGHDNLYWYRRVMGKEIKFLLHFVKESKQDESGMPNNRFLAERTGGTYSTLKVQPAELEDSGVYFCASSQWNLAGVGGKRETQYFGPGTRLLVL.

J is TRBJ1-2 and V is TRBV28, with TRBD1 identical over 7 bases. The CDR3 totals 13 residues. J was trimmed by 7 bases and V by 6 bases; bases with no gene match: 8. CDR1 and CDR2 (germline): MDHEN, SYDVKM. CDR3 sequence: CASRLDRTAGYTF. The CDR3 DNA reads TGTGCCAGCAGATTGGACAGGACTGCTGGCTACACCTTC.

The V gene is TRBV19, the J gene TRBJ2-6, with a tentative D call TRBD1 (6 bases). Germline assignment: CDR1 LNHDA and CDR2 SQIVND (reference sequence). With 5 bases removed from V and 2 bases from J, the gap between germline ends came to 7 bases. The CDR3 is 14 amino acids. CDR3 protein: CASSWTAGANVLTF. DNA of the CDR3: TGTGCCAGTAGTTGGACAGCTGGGGCCAACGTCCTGACTTTC.

The chain carries TRBV4-1 and TRBJ2-1; perhaps TRBD2 as D (7 bases). Germline V lookup: CDR1 MGHRA, CDR2 YSYEKL. The V and J ends lost 4 bases and 2 bases respectively, with 15 bases between them. The CDR3 extends over 16 amino acids. The CDR3 DNA is TGCGCCAGCAGCCGAAAACAGGGAGGGGCCTACAATGAGCAGTTCTTC. Translated: CASSRKQGGAYNEQFF.